The rows below give T cell receptor beta chains drawn from one sample of a study of blood T cell repertoires in COVID-19. Clones were read by immunoSEQ multiplex PCR, and TCRdb kept only the in-frame ones, dropping some. The sample holds 150,000 or so clones; roughly nine tenths are singletons and the top ten take about 16%. The sequenced sample was peripheral blood. These receptors all come from a woman aged 40 to 50 with acute or convalescent COVID-19. Both conserved end residues are part of each CDR3. D genes are given only for firm matches. Clone size is shown for a subset of rows, as once, few, many or a class of expanded clone.

clone_size j_call v_call d_call cdr3_nt cdr3_aa
- TRBJ2-3 TRBV18 TRBD1 TGTGCCAGCTCACCGGGACAGGGGACAGATACGCAGTATTTT CASSPGQGTDTQYF
- TRBJ2-7 TRBV4-1 TRBD1 TGCGCCAGCAGCCACCCCAAGGGACAGGGAAGCGCCTACGAGCAGTACTTC CASSHPKGQGSAYEQYF
few TRBJ2-7 TRBV6-5 TRBD1 TGTGCCAGCAGGCCCGGGACAGGGCAGAACTACGAGCAGTACTTC CASRPGTGQNYEQYF
- TRBJ1-4 TRBV5-1 TRBD1 TGCGCCAGCAGCCAGGACAGGGGAGCTAATGAAAAACTGTTTTTT CASSQDRGANEKLFF
- TRBJ2-5 TRBV3-1/TRBV3-2 - TGTGCCAGCAGCCCTGTGGGGGCCCCCAAAGAGACCCAGTACTTC CASSPVGAPKETQYF
- TRBJ2-7 TRBV6-5 TRBD1 TGTGCCATCGGGACAGGCTCTACCTACGAGCAGTACTTC CAIGTGSTYEQYF
- TRBJ2-7 TRBV28 - TGTGCCAGCATGAGGGACATCTCCTACGAGCAGTACTTC CASMRDISYEQYF
- TRBJ2-7 TRBV11-3 - TGTGCCAGCAGCTTAGCGGTAAATAGCTACGAGCAGTACTTC CASSLAVNSYEQYF
- TRBJ2-2 TRBV6-5 TRBD2 TGTGCCAGCAGTTACCGGGCTAGCGGAAACACCGGGGAGCTGTTTTTT CASSYRASGNTGELFF
- TRBJ1-1 TRBV9 TRBD1 TGTGCCAGCAGCGTAGAACAGGGGGGGCCTCCGAACACTGAAGCTTTCTTT CASSVEQGGPPNTEAFF
- TRBJ1-5 TRBV7-2 - TGTGCCAGCAGCAAGGAGCGAAATCAGCCCCAGCATTTT CASSKERNQPQHF
once TRBJ1-3 TRBV5-1 - TGCGCCAGCAGCCCTGACACCTCTGGAAACACCATATATTTT CASSPDTSGNTIYF
- TRBJ2-3 TRBV24-1 TRBD2 TGTGCCACCGCCGGGGGGGGATCCGGGACGCAGTATTTT CATAGGGSGTQYF
- TRBJ1-5 TRBV6-6 - TGTGCCAGCAGTCCCGGGAGCCGCAATCAGCCCCAGCATTTT CASSPGSRNQPQHF
once TRBJ2-1 TRBV3-1/TRBV3-2 TRBD1 TGTGCCAGCAGCCAAGACGCGCGACAGGGGTACAATGAGCAGTTCTTC CASSQDARQGYNEQFF
- TRBJ2-7 TRBV29-1 TRBD1 TGCAGCGTTGAAAGTTGGGACAGAGCTCCCTACGAGCAGTACTTC CSVESWDRAPYEQYF
once TRBJ2-6 TRBV5-1 - TGCGCCAGCAGCTTGGGACAGCCTTCATCCTCTGGGGCCAACGTCCTGACTTTC CASSLGQPSSSGANVLTF
- TRBJ2-5 TRBV9 - TGTGCCAGCAGCCCTAGGGGGGGGGCGTACCAAGAGACCCAGTACTTC CASSPRGGAYQETQYF
- TRBJ2-1 TRBV9 TRBD2 TGTGCCAGCAGCGTAAAAGCGGGAGTTAGTGATGAGCAGTTCTTC CASSVKAGVSDEQFF
- TRBJ2-7 TRBV27 - TGTGCCAGCAGTTTATCGGGAGAATACTACGAGCAGTACTTC CASSLSGEYYEQYF
- TRBJ2-3 TRBV5-1 TRBD2 TGCGCCAGCACCTTTAGCGGGTTCAGCACAGATACGCAGTATTTT CASTFSGFSTDTQYF
few TRBJ2-6 TRBV14 - TGTGCCAGCAGCCAAGATTGGGGGACATCCTCTGGGGCCAACGTCCTGACTTTC CASSQDWGTSSGANVLTF
- TRBJ2-2 TRBV11-2 TRBD2 TGTGCCAGCAGCCCCGGACTAGCTAGGGGTTACGGGGAGCTGTTTTTT CASSPGLARGYGELFF
- TRBJ1-4 TRBV5-1 - TGCGCCAGCAGTATCCTAGGGACTGGAGCTGAAAAACTGTTTTTT CASSILGTGAEKLFF
- TRBJ1-1 TRBV18 - TGTGCCAGCTCACCACCCAGGGAAAGAGGCACTGAAGCTTTCTTT CASSPPRERGTEAFF
- TRBJ2-1 TRBV27 TRBD2 TGTGCCAGCAGTTCCCCGAGGCTAGCGGGAGGCTATGAGCAGTTCTTC CASSSPRLAGGYEQFF
- TRBJ2-2 TRBV7-9 TRBD1 TGTGCCAGTATGGGACAGGGGGCAACCGGGGAGCTGTTTTTT CASMGQGATGELFF
few TRBJ1-5 TRBV28 - TGTGCCAGCCAAGGTGGGCAGTTTAGCAATCAGCCCCAGCATTTT CASQGGQFSNQPQHF
- TRBJ1-5 TRBV7-6 - TGTGCCAGCAGCCCGGGGGGGGCTAGGGATCAGCCCCAGCATTTT CASSPGGARDQPQHF
- TRBJ2-3 TRBV4-1 TRBD2 TGCGCCAGCAGCCCCCGTAGCGGGGTCACAGATACGCAGTATTTT CASSPRSGVTDTQYF
- TRBJ1-2 TRBV5-1 - TGCGCCAGCAGCTTGGAGGGTAAAGGGGTGGTGGACTATGGCTACACCTTC CASSLEGKGVVDYGYTF
few TRBJ1-5 TRBV11-3 TRBD1 TGTGCCAGCAGCAAGGGACAGGGAAATCAGCCCCAGCATTTT CASSKGQGNQPQHF
- TRBJ1-1 TRBV19 - TGTGCCAGTAGATATTTCCTGCCGGGACACTTGAACACTGAAGCTTTCTTT CASRYFLPGHLNTEAFF
- TRBJ2-2 TRBV30 TRBD1 TGTGCCTGGAGTACACAGGGGGCAGGGGAGCTGTTTTTT CAWSTQGAGELFF
- TRBJ2-5 TRBV6-5 - TGTGCCAGCAGTTACTCGAATCTAGCAGAGACCCAGTACTTC CASSYSNLAETQYF
- TRBJ2-3 TRBV2 TRBD2 TGTGCCAGCAGTCAAATAGCGGGACCAGATACGCAGTATTTT CASSQIAGPDTQYF
- TRBJ1-4 TRBV4-2 TRBD1 TGTGCCAGCAGCCAAGCCCTGACAGGGGTCGATCCTGAAAAACTGTTTTTT CASSQALTGVDPEKLFF
- TRBJ2-6 TRBV18 TRBD1 TGTGCCAGCTCACCAATCCGGGACAGTTCTTCTGGGGCCAACGTCCTGACTTTC CASSPIRDSSSGANVLTF
- TRBJ1-6 TRBV3-1/TRBV3-2 - TGTGCCAGCAGCCGGACAGTCAGTTCCTATAATTCACCCCTCCACTTT CASSRTVSSYNSPLHF
- TRBJ2-4 TRBV19 TRBD2 TGTGCCAGTAGCGCGGGGTACGGGGGGATTCAGTACTTC CASSAGYGGIQYF
- TRBJ2-2 TRBV3-1/TRBV3-2 TRBD2 TGTGCCAGCAGCCCGGGACTAGCGGGAGTTGGGGCCGGGGAGCTGTTTTTT CASSPGLAGVGAGELFF
- TRBJ2-3 TRBV30 - TGTGCCTGGAGTGTTTTTGGACAACGAAGCACAGATACGCAGTATTTT CAWSVFGQRSTDTQYF
- TRBJ1-2 TRBV2 - TGTGCCAGCAGTGAGGCGGACAGCCCCAACTATGGCTACACCTTC CASSEADSPNYGYTF